The 22 T cell receptor beta chains listed next were all sequenced from one sample in a study of T cells expressing NK-cell markers. No DNA is given; TCRdb re-called the 5' RACE reads and lists each CDR3 protein once. Its listing shows some 440,000 distinct CDR3 sequences. Sequencing input: blood T cells: a sorted CD56 or NKG2C T cell subset, CD4+ or CD8+ T cells, or bulk PBMC T cells (not recorded which). The receptors originated from a woman in her 50s in good health.

The chain recombines TRBV6-5 with TRBJ1-1. Germline CDR1 is MNHEY and CDR2 is SVGAGI. This CDR3 region has 11 residues. The CDR3 reads CASSTYTEAFF.

The chain joins TRBV7-9 to TRBJ1-3; no DNA is available, so the TRBD1 call from TCRdb remains unchecked. The V gene's germline CDR1 is SEHNR and CDR2 FQNEAQ (reference sequence). This CDR3 contains 15 residues. CDR3 loop: CASSFNRDSGNTIYF.

This chain joins TRBV6-1 and TRBJ2-1; TCRdb's assignment of TRBD2 cannot be checked, as there is no DNA. Germline loops: CDR1 MNHNS, CDR2 SASEGT. The CDR3 loop spans 15 amino acids. The CDR3 loop reads CASPLGLAGAGEQFF.

CDR3 amino acids: CASHRVNYGYTF. The chain joins TRBV28 to TRBJ1-2; TCRdb's D call, TRBD1, is unchecked because there is no DNA. Germline CDR1 is MDHEN and CDR2 is SYDVKM. This CDR3 has 12 residues.

The rearrangement links TRBV12-3 or TRBV12-4 to TRBJ1-5. This CDR3 has 14 residues. This CDR3 is CASSLGARDQPQHF.

This chain uses TRBV29-1 with TRBJ1-4; TCRdb outputs TRBD1, but without DNA this stays unchecked. This CDR3 has 13 amino acids. Germline loops: CDR1 SQVTM, CDR2 ANQGSEA. The CDR3 loop reads CSAQGAANEKLFF.

The CDR3 region is CATSRTGVAGNTIYF. This chain links TRBV15 with TRBJ1-3; without DNA, the TCRdb call of TRBD1 cannot be checked. Germline lookup yields CDR1 LNHNV and CDR2 YYDKDF (reference sequence). This CDR3 spans 15 amino acids. The full variable domain, with the rest looked up from reference TRBV15 and TRBJ1-3, is DAMVIQNPRYQVTQFGKPVTLSCSQTLNHNVMYWYQQKSSQAPKLLFHYYDKDFNNEADTPDNFQSRRPNTSFCFLDIRSPGLGDTAMYLCATSRTGVAGNTIYFGEGSWLTVV.

This chain joins TRBV3-1 and TRBJ2-1; as DNA is missing, the TRBD1 call by TCRdb cannot be tested. CDR1 is LGHDT, CDR2 YNNKEL, per germline (reference sequence). CDR3 size: 19 residues. The CDR3 is CASSHRLPRGGVSYNEQFF.

This chain connects TRBV5-1 to TRBJ2-1; the TRBD2 assignment by TCRdb is unverifiable without DNA. From germline, CDR1 is SGHRS and CDR2 YFSETQ. The length of the CDR3 is 16 residues. The CDR3 loop reads CASSLALSGRDNEQFF.

This sequence joins TRBV12-3 or TRBV12-4 and TRBJ2-7; checking the TCRdb D call of TRBD1 is not possible without DNA. This CDR3 is 17 amino acids long. CDR3: CASSSSTPGVGPYEQYF.

The chain recombines TRBV5-1 with TRBJ2-1; TCRdb names TRBD2, which stays unverified in the absence of DNA. Germline CDR1 is SGHRS and CDR2 is YFSETQ. This CDR3 region has 15 residues. The CDR3 loop reads CASSLRAGAYNEQFF.

CDR3 sequence reads: CASSVGGGLTYNEQFF. The chain is built from TRBV9 and TRBJ2-1; the TRBD2 assignment by TCRdb is unverifiable without DNA. CDR3 length: 16 amino acids. The germline V gene encodes CDR1 SGDLS and CDR2 YYNGEE.

The rearrangement uses TRBV12-3 or TRBV12-4 and TRBJ2-7; TCRdb's D gene call, TRBD2, goes unchecked for lack of DNA. CDR3 length: 14 residues. The chain's CDR3 is CASSLIWGTYEQYF.

The rearrangement links TRBV6-5 to TRBJ1-2; TCRdb calls TRBD1, which cannot be checked without DNA. This CDR3 has 13 residues. Germline V gene sequence: CDR1 MNHEY, CDR2 SVGAGI. The chain's CDR3 is CASTSRRARGYTF.

This rearrangement joins TRBV10-3 to TRBJ2-3; TCRdb returns TRBD2, unconfirmable since there is no DNA. CDR3 length: 15 amino acids. Germline lookup yields CDR1 ENHRY and CDR2 SYGVKD. The CDR3 protein is CAISVPKGLTDTQYF.

The chain carries TRBV5-1 and TRBJ1-1. CDR1 and CDR2 from the germline V gene are SGHRS and YFSETQ. The CDR3 has 13 residues. The CDR3 region is CASSLEANTEAFF.

The gene calls are TRBV6-2 or TRBV6-3 and TRBJ1-4. The CDR3 is 13 residues long. Per the germline V gene, CDR1 is MNHEY and CDR2 is SVGEGT. The CDR3 reads CASSRKTAEKLFF.

The V call is TRBV20-1, the J call TRBJ2-7. The germline CDR1 and CDR2 sequences are DFQATT and SNEGSKA (reference sequence). This CDR3 contains 14 residues. CDR3 sequence: CSASSAVSSYEQYF.

The chain couples TRBV12-3 or TRBV12-4 to TRBJ1-2; TCRdb's D call, TRBD1, is unchecked because there is no DNA. The CDR3 contains 14 residues. CDR3 sequence: CASSLAGTRSGYTF.

This rearrangement joins TRBV14 to TRBJ2-2; the TCRdb D gene call, TRBD2, has no DNA to confirm it. CDR1 is SGHDN and CDR2 is FVKESK in the germline V gene. This CDR3 has 14 residues. The CDR3 loop is CASSQAGSIGELFF.

The chain couples TRBV7-2 to TRBJ2-2; TCRdb reports TRBD1, a call that lacks DNA to check it against. Germline lookup yields CDR1 SGHTA and CDR2 FQGNSA. This CDR3 contains 15 residues. CDR3 loop: CASSSNSLETGELFF.

The J gene is TRBJ1-5, the V gene TRBV27; the TRBD1 assignment by TCRdb is unverifiable without DNA. This CDR3 has 13 residues. CDR1 is MNHEY, CDR2 SMNVEV, per germline (reference sequence). The CDR3 is CASSGQANQPQHF.